These 3 T cell receptor beta chains share one sample of origin, sequenced in a study of T-cell memory formation after mild COVID-19. TCRdb processed the 5' RACE reads anew with MiXCR; each CDR3 protein has one entry. The sample gives 450,000 or so distinct CDR3 sequences, nearly 25% of which show up once; around 12% is in the top ten. Sample: PBMCs or a T cell subset sorted from them (not recorded which). The receptors shown here come from an adult woman who had mild COVID-19 (a few samples of this study predate the infection). Cell type and time point are not known.

There are a few counts of this clonotype. The chain has TRBV10-3 and TRBJ2-5; 7 nucleotides line up with TRBD1. CDR1 and CDR2 (germline): ENHRY, SYGVKD. This CDR3 is 15 amino acids long. V gave up 7 bases and J gave up 2 bases; unmatched junction bases: 10. This CDR3 is CAIKGNGRGQETQYF. CDR3 nucleotides: TGTGCCATCAAGGGGAATGGCAGGGGGCAAGAGACCCAGTACTTC.

This clonotype was counted only a few times. The rearrangement links TRBV20-1 to TRBJ2-3, with D perhaps assigned TRBD1 or TRBD2 (5 bases each). V lost 3 bases, J lost 2 bases, and 12 bases lay in between. Germline values: CDR1 DFQATT, CDR2 SNEGSKA (reference sequence). CDR3 size: 14 residues. CDR3 loop: CSARSGTATDTQYF. For the CDR3, the DNA is TGCAGTGCTAGGTCCGGGACGGCCACAGATACGCAGTATTTT.

Only a few counts were recorded for this clonotype. For the CDR3, the DNA is TGCGCCAGCAGCTACATACGGGACAGGGAACAGTACTTC. It encodes CASSYIRDREQYF. The chain joins TRBV5-1 to TRBJ2-7; TRBD1 aligns across 9 bases. The CDR3 loop spans 13 amino acids. Germline assignment: CDR1 SGHRS and CDR2 YFSETQ. J lost 10 bases, V lost 3 bases, and 8 bases had no gene match.